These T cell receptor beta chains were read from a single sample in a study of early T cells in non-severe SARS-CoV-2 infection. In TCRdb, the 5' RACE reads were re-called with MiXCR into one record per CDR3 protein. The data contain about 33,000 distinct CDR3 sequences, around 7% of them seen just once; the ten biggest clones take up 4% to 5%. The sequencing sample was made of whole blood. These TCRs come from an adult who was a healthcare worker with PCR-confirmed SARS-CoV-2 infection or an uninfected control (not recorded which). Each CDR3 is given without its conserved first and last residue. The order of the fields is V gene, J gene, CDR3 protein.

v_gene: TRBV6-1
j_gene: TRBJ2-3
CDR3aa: ASSSRSDTQY

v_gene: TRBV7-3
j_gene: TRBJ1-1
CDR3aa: ASSRQGGMNTEAF

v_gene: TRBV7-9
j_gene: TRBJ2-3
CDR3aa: ASSLGTTPSIGTDTQY

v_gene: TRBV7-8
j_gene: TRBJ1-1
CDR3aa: ASTPGGTGVTEAF

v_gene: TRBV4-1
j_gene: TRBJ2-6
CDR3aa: ASSQQLAGGRSGANVLT

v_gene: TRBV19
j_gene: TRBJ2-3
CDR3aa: ASSLRLEEGDTQY

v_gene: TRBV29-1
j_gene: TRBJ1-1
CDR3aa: SADPTGANTEAF

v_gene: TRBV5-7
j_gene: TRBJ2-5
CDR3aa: VSGYSRRETQY

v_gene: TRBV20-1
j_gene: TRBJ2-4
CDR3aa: SASSSGRRNIQY

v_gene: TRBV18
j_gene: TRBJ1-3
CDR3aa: ASSPSGNTIY

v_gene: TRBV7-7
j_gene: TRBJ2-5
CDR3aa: ASSSGLAGGSETQY

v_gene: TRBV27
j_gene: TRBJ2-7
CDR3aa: ASSSWDSNYEQY

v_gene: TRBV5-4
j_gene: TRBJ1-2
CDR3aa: ASRLRTAGYGYT

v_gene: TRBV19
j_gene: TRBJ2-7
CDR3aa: ASRSGPYEQY

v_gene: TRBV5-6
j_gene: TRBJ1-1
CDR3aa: ASSLAETGVLNTEAF

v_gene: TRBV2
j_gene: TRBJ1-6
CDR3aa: ASSHRTGENSPLH

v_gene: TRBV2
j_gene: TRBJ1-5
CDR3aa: ASSFGRNNQPQH

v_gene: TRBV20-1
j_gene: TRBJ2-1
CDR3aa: SARRVGTSHEQF

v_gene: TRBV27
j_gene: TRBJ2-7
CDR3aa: ASTPAGGRNEQY

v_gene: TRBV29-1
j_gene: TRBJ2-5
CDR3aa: SVEDRTGVETQY

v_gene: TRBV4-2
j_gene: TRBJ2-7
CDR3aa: ASSPSSVAGRSYEQY

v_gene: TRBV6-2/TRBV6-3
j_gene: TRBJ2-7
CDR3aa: ASSRTPGLDVWVQY

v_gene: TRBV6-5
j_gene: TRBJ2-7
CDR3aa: ASSLDRSSYEQY

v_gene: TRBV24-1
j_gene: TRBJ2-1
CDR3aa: ATSDFEASSYNEQF

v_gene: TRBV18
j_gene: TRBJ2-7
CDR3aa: ASSPPGQGYYEQY

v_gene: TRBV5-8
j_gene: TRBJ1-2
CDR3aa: ASSFKERPALFSGYT

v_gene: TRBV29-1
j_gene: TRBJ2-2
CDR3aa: SGGQAGGELF

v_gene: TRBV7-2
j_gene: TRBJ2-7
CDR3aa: ASSPGRGYEQY

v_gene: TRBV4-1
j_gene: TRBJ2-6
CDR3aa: ASSQGTGLSGANVLT

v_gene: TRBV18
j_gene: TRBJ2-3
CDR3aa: ASSPLGAAGNADTQY

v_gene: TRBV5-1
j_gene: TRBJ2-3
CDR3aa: ASNGETDTQY